A selection of T cell receptor beta chains follows, all from one sample in a study of shared clonotypes between healthy human individuals. TCRdb keeps only in-frame clones here, not all; method: immunoSEQ multiplex PCR. Found here are about 340,000 clones, over 70% of them singletons; the top ten hold roughly 10%. The sample taken for sequencing was memory CD4+ T cells sorted from blood. All receptors derive from a man in his thirties or forties in good health. Each CDR3 is given without its conserved first and last residue. Size is stated for part of the rows, as once, few or many counts, or as a class when the clone is expanded.

cdr3_aa clone_size v_call
ASSQSRLRGGEQF few TRBV4-3
ASSLTQLKRNEQF few TRBV7-3
ASSLGRAGNNEQF . TRBV11-2
ASSLTSGSLLVYEQY few TRBV5-4
ASSRVGNLGYT . TRBV5-5
ASSLVVHYNEQF . TRBV7-9
SANLGDTQY few TRBV20-1
ASSPGSGDGTEAF . TRBV11-1
ASRGGAATNEKLF . TRBV6-9
ASQINSGVTGELF . TRBV11-1
ASTSQGAGNEQF many TRBV5-1
ASSQRLAGATDTQY . TRBV11-3
ASSATEGTSGRTDTQY . TRBV7-2
ASSVVSGELF . TRBV9
ASSVGGNMNTEAF few TRBV9
ASSWGSAAGTTGELF . TRBV18
ASSLGTSGVYNEQF once TRBV5-1
ASSLVTSGPNEQF . TRBV27
ASSEEGEQY . TRBV2
ARSLIGHGYNEQF . TRBV5-3
ASRKGRRNTEAF . TRBV28
ASSIQGRETEAF . TRBV27
ASSTPGITTQY . TRBV19
ASSFDLAASETQY . TRBV6-6
ASSRSGTDYEQY once TRBV5-1
ASSLPITDTQY . TRBV5-4
ASSIGQVLLAKNIQY . TRBV19
ASRPGAGTDTQY . TRBV7-9
ASSLLRANTEAF . TRBV7-2
ASSAPGTRGYNEQF . TRBV19
ASSPWTGPLYGYT many TRBV7-2
ASSLAGAATQY . TRBV11-2